This passage covers 32 T cell receptor beta chains from one sample sequenced in a study of T cell clonality in common variable immunodeficiency. Sequenced by immunoSEQ multiplex PCR; TCRdb stores in-frame clones only, minus some. The table lists about 33,000 clones, no singletons, with less than 8% in the top ten. Overall study findings and caveats: Reportedly, TCR beta sequences from common variable immunodeficiency showed fewer deletions and N-nucleotide insertions.

These receptors are not linked to any known antigen. Sequenced: peripheral blood mononuclear cells. Source of these receptors: a human donor with common variable immunodeficiency.

In its sample, this clone was seen many times. The CDR3 end is not reached by the read, which stops 3 residues before it; the germline J gene fills it in. Different DNA sequences within this sample yield the same CDR3. V gene TRBV6-1 combines with J gene TRBJ1-5; 8 positions agree with TRBD1. The CDR3 loop spans 15 amino acids. Germline V gives CDR1 MNHNS, CDR2 SASEGT. Trimming took 3 bases from V and 5 from J; bases not matched to a gene: 6. CDR3 DNA (partial): TGTGCCAGCAGTGAGGTTGGACAGGGCCATCAGCCC. It specifies CASSEVGQGHQP. The whole CDR3 region reads CASSEVGQGHQPQHF.

This clone came up a few times. The CDR3 is cut off 3 residues early in the read; its end comes from the germline J gene. The chain recombines TRBV30 with TRBJ1-5; D remains ambiguous. V was clipped by 2 bases and J by 7 bases, with 12 bases between them. Germline CDR1 and CDR2: GTSNPN and SVGIG (reference sequence). The CDR3 is 13 residues long. CDR3 sequence reads: CAWSQATGQPQHF. CDR3 bases read: TGTGCCTGGAGTCAGGCAACCGGCCAGCCC.

Concerning this clone: From the germline J gene comes the end of the CDR3, since the read stops 3 residues before it. The chain couples TRBV30 to TRBJ1-2; a weak D match, TRBD1 (5 bases). This CDR3 has 14 amino acids. V lost 6 bases and J 0 bases, leaving 14 bases between the germline ends. The germline V gene encodes CDR1 GTSNPN and CDR2 SVGIG (reference sequence). The part of the CDR3 DNA that was read is TGTGCCTGCCCAAGAGGGGCTTCTAACTATGGC. Protein product: CACPRGASNYG. In full, the CDR3 is CACPRGASNYGYTF.

This clone has at least ten counts. The CDR3 extends 3 residues past the end of the read, so its final part is completed from the germline J gene. The chain has TRBV29-1 and TRBJ2-1; 9 nucleotides align to TRBD2. The CDR3 covers 13 residues. Germline CDR1 SQVTM, CDR2 ANQGSEA. The V segment lost 6 bases and the J segment 0 bases; nucleotides outside the gene matches: 0. The CDR3 DNA, read in part, is TGCAGCGTAGCGGGGGGCTCCTACAATGAG. It encodes CSVAGGSYNE. In full, the CDR3 reads CSVAGGSYNEQFF.

This clone showed up many times. The read terminates 3 residues before the CDR3 end, so the remaining end is supplied by the germline J gene. The chain couples TRBV10-3 to TRBJ2-2; 11 bases match TRBD2. Per the germline V gene, CDR1 is ENHRY and CDR2 is SYGVKD. V was pared by 8 bases and J by 5 bases, with 10 bases of the junction left unmatched. CDR3 length equals 16 residues. The CDR3 here is CAIGTSGFWGTGELFF. CDR3 DNA, as far as it was read: TGTGCCATCGGGACTAGCGGATTTTGGGGGACCGGGGAG.

A word on this clone: The sequence runs out 3 residues before the end of the CDR3; the remainder is reconstructed from the germline J gene. V and J are TRBV30 and TRBJ1-6, with D unclear. The CDR3 covers 15 residues. From germline, CDR1 is GTSNPN and CDR2 SVGIG (reference sequence). Trimming took off 7 bases at V and 9 bases at J, with 22 bases between the two ends. CDR3 DNA, as far as it was read: TGTGCCTCCTCGAAGGGTCTTCAAGAGGGTTCACCC. It is translated as CASSKGLQEGSP. In full, the CDR3 is CASSKGLQEGSPLHF.

This clone was seen many times. The DNA ends 3 residues before the CDR3 does, and the rest of the CDR3 is filled in from the germline J gene. The gene calls are TRBV18 and TRBJ1-1; D might be TRBD1 (6 bases). V gave up 4 bases and J gave up 3 bases, with 15 bases separating them. Germline assignment: CDR1 KGHSH and CDR2 LQKENI. The CDR3 is 15 amino acids. The CDR3 loop reads CASSLINSGDTEAFF. The CDR3 bases that were read are TGTGCCAGCTCACTGATTAATTCAGGGGACACTGAA.

In its sample, this clone ranks as medium-sized. The CDR3 end lies 3 residues beyond the end of the read and is filled in from the germline J gene. The chain has TRBV5-5 and TRBJ2-7; tentatively, D is TRBD1 (6 bases). The germline gives CDR1 SGHKS, CDR2 YYEKEE (reference sequence). V shed 4 bases and J shed 3 bases, with 14 bases lying between them. This CDR3 comprises 14 residues. CDR3 protein: CASSEPGQGYEQYF. CDR3 DNA, as far as it was read: TGTGCCAGCAGCGAACCGGGACAAGGCTACGAG.

There are a few counts of this clone. The CDR3 loop reads CSTRQGYGYTF. The covered CDR3 bases are TGTTCCACCAGACAGGGCTATGGC. The gene calls are TRBV7-9 and TRBJ1-2, with 7 bases that match TRBD1. From the germline J gene comes the end of the CDR3, since the read stops 3 residues before it. The V gene's germline CDR1 is SEHNR and CDR2 FQNEAQ (reference sequence). There are 11 residues in the CDR3.

This clone was observed many times. The read terminates 3 residues ahead of where the CDR3 ends, so the germline J gene completes it. The chain couples TRBV7-9 to TRBJ2-7, with TRBD1 as a possible D gene (5 bases). CDR3 length: 14 residues. V was pared by 7 bases and J by 2 bases, with 15 bases between. Germline lookup yields CDR1 SEHNR and CDR2 FQNEAQ (reference sequence). The CDR3 loop reads CASIRRGPPYEQYF. The part of the CDR3 DNA that was read is TGTGCCAGCATCCGAAGGGGTCCCCCCTACGAG.

A few counts support this clone. The sequenced part of the CDR3 DNA is TGTGCCAGTAACTCTATCGGCAGGGGAAGGCCGGGAGTTAACTATGGC. Its protein is CASNSIGRGRPGVNYG. The entire CDR3 protein is CASNSIGRGRPGVNYGYTF. The V call is TRBV19, the J call TRBJ1-2, with D possibly TRBD1 on 6 matching bases. The read ends 3 residues early relative to the CDR3; the germline J gene fills the gap. The CDR3 runs to 19 residues. Trimming removed 7 bases at V and 1 base at J, with 28 bases between. CDR1 and CDR2 from the germline V gene are LNHDA and SQIVND (reference sequence).

The sample holds many counts of this clone. The CDR3 extends 3 residues past the end of the read, so its final part is completed from the germline J gene. This sequence joins TRBV18 and TRBJ2-5; TRBD2 agrees at 7 bases. Germline V gives CDR1 KGHSH, CDR2 LQKENI. The CDR3 is made up of 13 amino acids. J gave up 2 bases and V 8 bases, and 5 bases lay outside the gene matches. CDR3 region: CASAASGQETQYF. The DNA read from the CDR3 is TGTGCCAGCGCCGCTAGCGGACAAGAGACC.

This clone was observed many times. This CDR3 reads CASSPSSVYQETQYF. The part of the CDR3 DNA that was read is TGCGCCAGCAGCCCCTCCTCGGTCTACCAAGAGACC. V gene TRBV5-1 combines with J gene TRBJ2-5, with D unresolved. The read ends 3 residues shy of where the CDR3 ends; the end is completed using the germline J gene. V lost 4 bases, J lost 0 bases, and 13 bases lay in between. There are 15 residues in the CDR3. The germline CDR1 and CDR2 sequences are SGHRS and YFSETQ.

Notes on this clone: The read gets to within 3 residues of the CDR3 end, and the germline J gene fills in the rest. The chain carries TRBV19 and TRBJ2-2, with D uncertain. V shed 1 base and J shed 7 bases, with 16 bases lying between them. The CDR3 spans 16 residues. Germline V gene data show CDR1 as LNHDA and CDR2 as SQIVND (reference sequence). The CDR3 region is CASSIAAGDRGGELFF. Incomplete CDR3 DNA: TGTGCCAGTAGTATAGCGGCAGGCGATAGAGGCGGGGAG.

This clone has ten or more counts. The read finishes 3 residues shy of the CDR3 end, and the germline J gene is used to complete it. V usage is TRBV5-4 and J usage is TRBJ2-1, with TRBD1 matching over 8 bases. Losses at the gene ends were 3 bases for V and 9 bases for J; bases not matched to a gene: 11. From germline, CDR1 is SGHNT and CDR2 YYREEE (reference sequence). This CDR3 has 15 amino acids. The sequenced part of the CDR3 DNA is TGTGCCAGCAGCTCGCCGGGACAGGCGTCCCTTGAG. This sequence encodes CASSSPGQASLE. The CDR3 in full is CASSSPGQASLEQFF. The full variable domain, with the rest looked up from reference TRBV5-4 and TRBJ2-1, is ETGVTQSPTHLIKTRGQQVTLRCSSQSGHNTVSWYQQALGQGPQFIFQYYREEENGRGNFPPRFSGLQFPNYSSELNVNALELDDSALYLCASSSPGQASLEQFFGPGTRLTVL.

This clone was seen ten or more times. The CDR3 here is CSVATGNLGTEAFF. Incomplete CDR3 DNA: TGCAGCGTTGCGACAGGGAATTTGGGCACTGAA. The chain uses TRBV29-1 and TRBJ1-1; 7 nucleotides align to TRBD1. The read is 3 residues too short to cover the CDR3 end, so that end is filled in from the germline J gene. V shed 4 bases, J shed 4 bases, and the junction held 9 bases outside the gene matches. CDR1 is SQVTM and CDR2 is ANQGSEA in the germline V gene. The CDR3 totals 14 residues. Complete variable domain (other parts from reference TRBV29-1 and TRBJ1-1): SAVISQKPSRDICQRGTSLTIQCQVDSQVTMMFWYRQQPGQSLTLIATANQGSEATYESGFVIDKFPISRPNLTFSTLTVSNMSPEDSSIYLCSVATGNLGTEAFFGQGTRLTVV.

Worth noting for this clone: The CDR3 is cut off 3 residues early in the read; its end comes from the germline J gene. The rearrangement uses TRBV6-1 and TRBJ2-3, with D perhaps TRBD2 (6 bases). CDR3 length: 15 amino acids. Germline CDR1 and CDR2: MNHNS and SASEGT. Trimming pared 3 bases from V and 4 bases from J, leaving 14 bases between. The CDR3 protein is CASSEGRGGADTQYF. Incomplete CDR3 DNA: TGTGCCAGCAGTGAGGGGCGGGGAGGCGCAGATACG.

This clone was seen many times. With the read ending 3 residues before the CDR3 end, the germline J gene is used to fill in that end. This chain connects TRBV30 to TRBJ2-6; no definite D call. The V end lost 5 bases, the J end lost 1 base, and 6 bases lay between the germline ends. Germline lookup yields CDR1 GTSNPN and CDR2 SVGIG (reference sequence). The length of the CDR3 is 13 residues. The CDR3 bases that were read are TGTGCCTGGTCCCAGTCTGGGGCCAACGTC. This encodes CAWSQSGANV. The whole CDR3 sequence reads CAWSQSGANVLTF. The whole variable domain, remainder taken from reference TRBV30 and TRBJ2-6, is SQTIHQWPATLVQPVGSPLSLECTVEGTSNPNLYWYRQAAGRGLQLLFYSVGIGQISSEVPQNLSASRPQDRQFILSSKKLLLSDSGFYLCAWSQSGANVLTFGAGSRLTVL.

The sample holds many counts of this clone. The CDR3 extends 3 residues past the end of the read, so its final part is completed from the germline J gene. The chain is built from TRBV18 and TRBJ2-3; TRBD2 matches at 7 bases. CDR3 length equals 17 residues. The ends lost 1 base at V and 0 bases at J; junction bases unmatched: 7. CDR1 and CDR2 from the germline V gene are KGHSH and LQKENI. The covered CDR3 bases are TGTGCCAGCTCACCACTTGTGCGGGGGTCAAGCACAGATACG. Protein product: CASSPLVRGSSTDT. From start to end, the CDR3 is CASSPLVRGSSTDTQYF.

With respect to this clone: The observed sequence ends 3 residues before the CDR3 terminus, with the missing tail filled in from the germline J gene. The chain joins TRBV30 to TRBJ2-5, with D tentatively TRBD1 (6 bases). V was trimmed by 4 bases and J by 1 base, leaving 13 bases between them. This CDR3 comprises 14 residues. Per the germline V gene, CDR1 is GTSNPN and CDR2 is SVGIG (reference sequence). CDR3 region: CAWTRQGLQETQYF. CDR3 DNA, as far as it was read: TGTGCCTGGACACGCCAGGGGCTCCAAGAGACC.

This clone has ten or more counts. The read ends 3 residues early relative to the CDR3; the germline J gene fills the gap. The chain combines TRBV6-1 with TRBJ1-1; unclear D gene. V was cut by 0 bases and J by 6 bases, with 8 bases left in between. The CDR3 spans 13 residues. The V gene's germline CDR1 is MNHNS and CDR2 SASEGT. The CDR3 bases that were read are TGTGCCAGCAGTGAAGCAAGGCAGTCTGAA. Its protein is CASSEARQSE. The full CDR3 is CASSEARQSEAFF.

This clone was observed many times. The sequence runs out 3 residues before the end of the CDR3; the remainder is reconstructed from the germline J gene. This sequence joins TRBV12-3 or TRBV12-4 and TRBJ1-5; 10 positions match TRBD1. CDR3 size: 14 residues. Trimming took 6 bases from V and 3 from J; bases not matched to a gene: 2. The CDR3 bases that were read are TGTGCCAGCAGGGGGACAGGGGACAATCAGCCC. This gives the protein CASRGTGDNQP. The CDR3 in full is CASRGTGDNQPQHF.

In its sample, this clone was seen a few times. The read terminates 3 residues ahead of where the CDR3 ends, so the germline J gene completes it. The chain uses TRBV30 and TRBJ2-3; 10 nucleotides align to TRBD2. The CDR3 spans 13 residues. The germline V gene has CDR1 GTSNPN and CDR2 SVGIG (reference sequence). V dropped 3 bases and J dropped 5; count of bases not matched to a gene: 2. The sequenced part of the CDR3 DNA is TGTGCCTGGAGCCCTAGCGGGGGAGATACG. Its translation is CAWSPSGGDT. The CDR3 as a whole reads CAWSPSGGDTQYF.

Many counts were recorded for this clone. The read gets to within 3 residues of the CDR3 end, and the germline J gene fills in the rest. The chain has TRBV5-1 and TRBJ2-1, with a weak D call TRBD2 (6 bases). The CDR3 sequence is 12 residues long. The V end was cut by 8 bases, the J end by 4 bases, with 10 bases between. Looked up from germline, CDR1 is SGHRS and CDR2 is YFSETQ. The CDR3 bases that were read are TGCGCCAGTCGGCGGGATTACAATGAG. Translating gives CASRRDYNE. The CDR3 in full is CASRRDYNEQFF.

The sample holds many counts of this clone. The read halts 3 residues ahead of the CDR3 end, with the missing end drawn from the germline J gene. This chain uses TRBV20-1 with TRBJ2-1; the D gene is possibly TRBD1 (7 bases). Trimming removed 1 base at V and 5 bases at J, with 15 bases between. This CDR3 has 15 amino acids. Germline CDR1 reads DFQATT; CDR2 reads SNEGSKA (reference sequence). The CDR3 DNA, read in part, is TGCAGTGCTAGAGGACAGGGAGGTGTCCACAATGAG. Its protein product is CSARGQGGVHNE. The CDR3, in full, reads CSARGQGGVHNEQFF.

This clone appeared a few times. The read ends 3 residues early relative to the CDR3; the germline J gene fills the gap. The rearrangement uses TRBV5-1 and TRBJ2-7; TRBD1 aligns across 8 bases. J gave up 3 bases and V 4 bases, and 15 bases lay outside the gene matches. Looked up from germline, CDR1 is SGHRS and CDR2 is YFSETQ. This CDR3 spans 17 amino acids. CDR3 DNA (partial): TGCGCCAGCAGCCTTAAAGGAGGGGACAGGTCTTACTACGAG. It encodes CASSLKGGDRSYYE. The entire CDR3 protein is CASSLKGGDRSYYEQYF.

This clone was seen many times. The CDR3 is cut off 3 residues early in the read; its end comes from the germline J gene. V gene TRBV6-2 or TRBV6-3 combines with J gene TRBJ2-5, with D unresolved. This CDR3 has 15 amino acids. CDR1 and CDR2 from the germline V gene are MNHEY and SVGEGT. The V end was cut by 3 bases, the J end by 1 base, with 12 bases between. CDR3 loop: CASSYRAGTQETQYF. The covered CDR3 bases are TGTGCCAGCAGTTATAGGGCAGGTACCCAAGAGACC.

The table lists this clone with many counts. The read finishes 3 residues shy of the CDR3 end, and the germline J gene is used to complete it. The J gene is TRBJ2-7, the V gene TRBV2; 7 nucleotides align to TRBD1. V lost 6 bases, J lost 6 bases, and 14 bases stayed unmatched. Germline V gene sequence: CDR1 SNHLY, CDR2 FYNNEI. The CDR3 is 15 residues long. Incomplete CDR3 DNA: TGTGCCAGCAGATCTCAATATTCCTCAGGGGGCGAG. It specifies CASRSQYSSGGE. The CDR3 reads in full as CASRSQYSSGGEQYF.

This clone was counted many times. The CDR3 end lies 3 residues beyond the end of the read and is filled in from the germline J gene. This rearrangement joins TRBV7-9 to TRBJ1-4; 8 bases fit TRBD1. V was clipped by 5 bases and J by 6 bases; unmatched bases: 8. The CDR3 runs 15 residues. CDR1 is SEHNR and CDR2 is FQNEAQ in the germline V gene (reference sequence). This CDR3 reads CASSPGQDYYEKLFF. Incomplete CDR3 DNA: TGTGCCAGCAGCCCGGGACAGGACTACTATGAAAAA.

As regards this clone: The missing CDR3 end, 3 residues past where the read stops, is filled in from the germline J gene. The V gene is TRBV30, the J gene TRBJ1-4, with a tentative D call TRBD1 (6 bases). CDR3 length equals 13 residues. In germline, CDR1 is GTSNPN, CDR2 SVGIG (reference sequence). With 5 bases removed from V and 4 bases from J, the gap between germline ends came to 11 bases. Partial CDR3 DNA: TGTGCCTGGCGACAGGTCCGTAATGAAAAA. As protein: CAWRQVRNEK. The whole CDR3 reads CAWRQVRNEKLFF.

In this sample, this clone turned up a few times. CDR3 DNA (partial): TGTGCCAGCAGCTTAGAGGCCCTTTCAAGCACAGATACG. Translating it yields CASSLEALSSTDT. In full, the CDR3 is CASSLEALSSTDTQYF. V usage is TRBV7-8 and J usage is TRBJ2-3; D not certain. The missing CDR3 end, 3 residues past where the read stops, is filled in from the germline J gene. CDR3 length: 16 residues. Trimming took 1 base from V and 0 from J, leaving 11 bases between them. Germline CDR1 is SGHVS and CDR2 is FQNEAQ.

In its sample, this clone was seen many times. Read coverage stops 3 residues before the CDR3 terminus; the germline J gene supplies the remainder. This chain joins TRBV2 and TRBJ2-3, with TRBD1 matching 9 bases. CDR1 and CDR2 from the germline V gene are SNHLY and FYNNEI. Germline trimming cut 6 bases from V and 5 bases from J; bases unmatched to any gene: 9. This CDR3 is built from 15 residues. This CDR3 is CASSDGGQGKDTQYF. The part of the CDR3 DNA that was read is TGTGCCAGCAGCGACGGGGGACAGGGAAAAGATACG.